This TCR beta chain was identified during a study of cytomegalovirus exposure and HLA in healthy donors. Whole-study results and caveats: Overall, some 160 TCR beta chains were annotated as cytomegalovirus-associated. A few of the chains that were CMV-associated were confirmed in vitro to be specific for CMV antigens. Generally TCR sequences proved uncommon, though certain public TCRs appeared in numerous donors.

The donors were members of the validation cohort, which comprised roughly 120 subjects and was separate from the first cohort of roughly 700 subjects. Germline V gene data show CDR1 as MDHEN and CDR2 as SYDVKM. CDR3 length equals 16 residues. J gave up 5 bases and V 6 bases, and 12 bases lay outside the gene matches. Note on this clone: Its specificity is not known.

Clones were sequenced by immunoSEQ multiplex PCR, and TCRdb holds only the in-frame ones, with some missing. The sample has under 250,000 clones; about 86% are singletons. The chain joins TRBV28 to TRBJ2-1; 8 nucleotides match TRBD2. The sequence came from a man aged 18 to 29 in good health and CMV-seronegative. The specimen was PBMCs. Here the CDR3 DNA reads TGTGCCAGCAGGAAATTAGCGGGGAGCCTGAACAATGAGCAGTTCTTC. Protein sequence: CASRKLAGSLNNEQFF.